Listed below are T cell receptor beta chains from one sample, sequenced in a study of naive and memory T cell subsets. TCRdb recomputed calls from the 5' RACE reads with MiXCR, one row per CDR3 protein. The table includes 55,000 to 70,000 distinct CDR3 sequences, around 7.3% detected once. These receptors were collected from a female donor in good health. CDR3s include the opening cysteine and the closing phenylalanine or tryptophan. Fields, in order: D gene, J gene, clone size, V gene, CDR3 protein, CDR3 DNA. D genes are given only for firm matches. Clone size is given for some rows only: seen once, a few or many times, or a class if the clone is expanded.

D gene: -
J gene: TRBJ1-5
clone size: few
V gene: TRBV9
CDR3 protein: CASSVGGSNQPQHF
CDR3 DNA: TGTGCCAGCAGCGTTGGCGGGAGCAATCAGCCCCAGCATTTT

D gene: -
J gene: TRBJ2-2
clone size: -
V gene: TRBV12-3/TRBV12-4
CDR3 protein: CASKYLTGELFF
CDR3 DNA: TGTGCCAGCAAATACCTCACCGGGGAGCTGTTTTTT

D gene: -
J gene: TRBJ1-1
clone size: -
V gene: TRBV12-3/TRBV12-4
CDR3 protein: CASSRPTSEAFF
CDR3 DNA: TGTGCCAGCAGTCGGCCAACCTCTGAAGCTTTCTTT

D gene: -
J gene: TRBJ2-7
clone size: many
V gene: TRBV29-1
CDR3 protein: CSVEGVGGAIPYEQYF
CDR3 DNA: TGCAGCGTTGAAGGGGTAGGAGGGGCTATTCCCTACGAGCAGTACTTC

D gene: -
J gene: TRBJ1-6
clone size: -
V gene: TRBV5-4
CDR3 protein: CASSLGGVSYNSPLHF
CDR3 DNA: TGTGCCAGCAGCTTGGGCGGAGTCTCCTATAATTCACCCCTCCACTTT

D gene: -
J gene: TRBJ1-5
clone size: many
V gene: TRBV12-3/TRBV12-4
CDR3 protein: CASSLTVHQPQHF
CDR3 DNA: TGTGCCAGCAGTTTAACAGTCCATCAGCCCCAGCATTTT

D gene: -
J gene: TRBJ2-7
clone size: many
V gene: TRBV30
CDR3 protein: CAWSRGQYEQYF
CDR3 DNA: TGTGCCTGGAGTCGAGGACAGTACGAGCAGTACTTC

D gene: -
J gene: TRBJ2-4
clone size: -
V gene: TRBV19
CDR3 protein: CASSKQENIQYF
CDR3 DNA: TGTGCCAGTAGTAAACAGGAAAACATTCAGTACTTC

D gene: -
J gene: TRBJ1-6
clone size: many
V gene: TRBV9
CDR3 protein: CASSVEGGRNSPLHF
CDR3 DNA: TGTGCCAGCAGCGTAGAGGGAGGGCGTAATTCACCCCTCCACTTT

D gene: -
J gene: TRBJ2-2
clone size: -
V gene: TRBV5-4
CDR3 protein: CASSFTGYTGELFF
CDR3 DNA: TGTGCCAGCAGCTTCACAGGGTACACCGGGGAGCTGTTTTTT

D gene: -
J gene: TRBJ1-1
clone size: many
V gene: TRBV20-1
CDR3 protein: CSARAGNSVPAFF
CDR3 DNA: TGCAGTGCTAGAGCGGGGAACAGTGTACCAGCTTTCTTT

D gene: -
J gene: TRBJ2-5
clone size: once
V gene: TRBV11-2
CDR3 protein: CASSPTSQETQYF
CDR3 DNA: TGTGCCAGCAGCCCTACTAGTCAGGAGACCCAGTACTTC

D gene: -
J gene: TRBJ1-1
clone size: many
V gene: TRBV4-1
CDR3 protein: CASSQDPQGTRGEAFF
CDR3 DNA: TGCGCCAGCAGCCAAGATCCCCAAGGGACAAGGGGGGAAGCTTTCTTT

D gene: -
J gene: TRBJ1-1
clone size: medium-sized
V gene: TRBV5-1
CDR3 protein: CASAADINMNTEAFF
CDR3 DNA: TGCGCCAGCGCGGCAGATATTAACATGAACACTGAAGCTTTCTTT

D gene: -
J gene: TRBJ2-2
clone size: -
V gene: TRBV19
CDR3 protein: CASSTGSGELFF
CDR3 DNA: TGTGCCAGTAGTACAGGGTCCGGGGAGCTGTTTTTT

D gene: -
J gene: TRBJ1-2
clone size: many
V gene: TRBV11-2
CDR3 protein: CASSLGRSTNYGYTF
CDR3 DNA: TGTGCCAGCAGCTTAGGACGGTCGACTAACTATGGCTACACCTTC

D gene: -
J gene: TRBJ2-5
clone size: -
V gene: TRBV4-3
CDR3 protein: CASSQDRRTDIETQYF
CDR3 DNA: TGCGCCAGCAGCCAAGATCGCCGGACGGATATAGAGACCCAGTACTTC

D gene: -
J gene: TRBJ1-2
clone size: many
V gene: TRBV27
CDR3 protein: CASSLFATDRYGYTF
CDR3 DNA: TGTGCCAGCAGTTTATTCGCGACAGACCGCTATGGCTACACCTTC

D gene: -
J gene: TRBJ1-1
clone size: many
V gene: TRBV6-2/TRBV6-3
CDR3 protein: CASSSFGRIGAAFF
CDR3 DNA: TGTGCCAGCAGTTCTTTTGGCAGGATCGGGGCGGCTTTCTTT

D gene: -
J gene: TRBJ1-1
clone size: few
V gene: TRBV6-2/TRBV6-3
CDR3 protein: CASSYSGGGTEAFF
CDR3 DNA: TGTGCCAGCAGTTACAGTGGGGGAGGGACTGAAGCTTTCTTT